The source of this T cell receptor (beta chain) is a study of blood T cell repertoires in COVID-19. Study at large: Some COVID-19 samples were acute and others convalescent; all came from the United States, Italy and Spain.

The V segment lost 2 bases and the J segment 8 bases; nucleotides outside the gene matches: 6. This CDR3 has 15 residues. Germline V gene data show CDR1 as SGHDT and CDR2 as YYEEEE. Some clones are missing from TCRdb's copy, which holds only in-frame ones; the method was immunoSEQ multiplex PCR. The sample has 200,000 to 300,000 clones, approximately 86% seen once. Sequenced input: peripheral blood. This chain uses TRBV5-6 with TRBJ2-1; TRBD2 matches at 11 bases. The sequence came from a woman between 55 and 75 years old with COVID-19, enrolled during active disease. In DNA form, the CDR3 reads TGTGCCAGCAGCTTAATAGCGGGAGGGCAGCATGAGCAGTTCTTC. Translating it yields CASSLIAGGQHEQFF.